The 22 T cell receptor beta chains given below trace back to one sample, sequenced in a study of T cell repertoires in cytomegalovirus infection. TCRdb reprocessed the reads via MiXCR and lists one record per CDR3 protein. The table has about 400,000 distinct CDR3 sequences, roughly 20% seen once. What was sequenced was PBMCs. The origin of the receptors is a human donor in good health (CMV status not recorded). Some clones in this sample may be carry-over from other donors' samples.

This clonotype appeared a few times. The V and J genes are TRBV3-1 and TRBJ1-2, with D tentatively TRBD1 (6 bases). The CDR3 runs to 15 residues. V lost 1 base and J lost 4, with 13 bases in between. Germline lookup yields CDR1 LGHDT and CDR2 YNNKEL (reference sequence). The chain's CDR3 is CASSQGLNRAYGYTF. The CDR3 DNA is TGTGCCAGCAGCCAAGGTCTTAACAGGGCCTATGGCTACACCTTC.

The chain couples TRBV10-3 to TRBJ2-7; 7 bases fit TRBD1. The ends lost 3 bases at V and 6 bases at J; junction bases unmatched: 14. The CDR3 extends over 16 amino acids. The germline V gene encodes CDR1 ENHRY and CDR2 SYGVKD. The CDR3 loop reads CAISDRSRTGPCEQYF. The CDR3 DNA reads as TGTGCCATCAGTGACCGGTCTAGGACAGGCCCCTGCGAGCAGTACTTC.

The rearrangement links TRBV12-5 to TRBJ2-5, with TRBD2 matching 8 bases. The CDR3 runs 14 residues. Trimming cost V 6 bases and J 5 bases; bases outside gene matches: 8. CDR1 is LGHNT, CDR2 FRNRAP, per germline. The CDR3 DNA sequence: TGTGCTAGTGGCCCCGGGGGGGGAAGGGAGACCCAGTACTTC. Amino acids: CASGPGGGRETQYF.

This clonotype was recorded once. V is TRBV6-6 and J is TRBJ2-7, with D perhaps TRBD1 (5 bases). CDR1 and CDR2 (germline): MNHNY, SVGAGI (reference sequence). The CDR3 is made up of 15 amino acids. The V end was cut by 5 bases, the J end by 0 bases, with 14 bases between. CDR3 sequence reads: CASSIQGRTSYEQYF. The CDR3 DNA reads TGTGCCAGCAGTATTCAGGGTCGCACCTCCTACGAGCAGTACTTC.

The chain links TRBV5-6 to TRBJ2-5; D remains ambiguous. Germline lookup yields CDR1 SGHDT and CDR2 YYEEEE. The length of the CDR3 is 13 residues. The germline V and J ends were trimmed by 1 base and 5 bases, with 9 bases remaining between them. CDR3 residues: CASSLRRMETQYF. The CDR3 bases are TGTGCCAGCAGCTTGAGAAGGATGGAGACCCAGTACTTC.

CDR3 nucleotides: TGTGCCAGCAGTTCGCTAGGGGACGAGCAGTTCTTC. Protein product: CASSSLGDEQFF. V and J are TRBV6-5 and TRBJ2-1; tentatively, D is TRBD1 or TRBD2 (5 bases each). Germline V gives CDR1 MNHEY, CDR2 SVGAGI. The V and J ends lost 4 bases and 10 bases respectively, with 11 bases between them. The CDR3 sequence is 12 residues long.

This clonotype appeared many times. Here the CDR3 DNA reads TGTGCCAGCAGCTTAGGCAAGGGGGGGAGCTCCTACGAGCAGTACTTC. It translates to CASSLGKGGSSYEQYF. The chain employs TRBV7-8 and TRBJ2-7, with D possibly being TRBD2 (7 bases). CDR1 and CDR2 from the germline V gene are SGHVS and FQNEAQ. Trimming removed 1 base from V and 0 bases from J, with 13 bases in between. The CDR3 runs 16 residues.

The rearrangement links TRBV6-2 or TRBV6-3 to TRBJ2-3; possibly TRBD2 for D (5 bases). Germline V gene lookup returns CDR1 MNHEY and CDR2 SVGEGT. Deletions cut 6 bases from V and 9 bases from J, with 10 bases between. CDR3 length: 11 amino acids. In DNA, the CDR3 is TGTGCCAGCAGGGACTTCCACACGCAGTATTTT. Protein product: CASRDFHTQYF.

V and J are TRBV5-1 and TRBJ1-6, with D maybe TRBD1 (5 bases). From germline, CDR1 is SGHRS and CDR2 YFSETQ. The CDR3 loop spans 15 amino acids. With 0 bases removed from V and 8 bases from J, the gap between germline ends came to 12 bases. The CDR3 sequence is CASSLVAGTDSPLHF. CDR3 bases: TGCGCCAGCAGCTTGGTGGCAGGGACCGATTCACCCCTCCACTTT.

This clonotype was seen only once. The junction shows a germline mismatch at one end, possibly a read error. This chain joins TRBV11-2 and TRBJ2-5, with unresolved D. Germline assignment: CDR1 SGHAT and CDR2 FQNNGV. This CDR3 is 13 amino acids long. The CDR3 spells CASSYPYQETQHF. CDR3 DNA: TGTGCCAGCAGCTACCCGTACCAAGAGACCCAGCACTTC.

CDR3 residues: CASSLWMVSYEQYF. The CDR3 coding sequence is TGTGCCAGCAGCTTGTGGATGGTCTCCTACGAGCAGTACTTC. The gene calls are TRBV5-6 and TRBJ2-7; D is unresolved. Germline CDR1 SGHDT, CDR2 YYEEEE. The V gene lost 1 base and the J gene lost 0 bases, with 8 bases spanning the gap. This CDR3 has 14 residues.

This chain joins TRBV18 and TRBJ2-1; D may be TRBD1 (6 bases). The CDR3 runs 15 residues. Germline V gives CDR1 KGHSH, CDR2 LQKENI. Trimming took 5 bases from V and 9 from J, leaving 20 bases between them. Written as DNA, the CDR3 is TGTGCCAGCTCATCTCTCCAGGGGTCCCTAGTTGAGCAGTTCTTC. This sequence encodes CASSSLQGSLVEQFF. Combining the CDR3 with reference TRBV18 and TRBJ2-1 gives the whole variable domain NAGVMQNPRHLVRRRGQEARLRCSPMKGHSHVYWYRQLPEEGLKFMVYLQKENIIDESGMPKERFSAEFPKEGPSILRIQQVVRGDSAAYFCASSSLQGSLVEQFFGPGTRLTVL.

In its sample, this clonotype was seen a few times. This chain joins TRBV28 and TRBJ2-3, with D perhaps matching TRBD2 (5 bases). The V and J ends lost 5 bases and 4 bases respectively, with 10 bases between them. In germline, CDR1 is MDHEN, CDR2 SYDVKM. This CDR3 has 13 residues. The chain's CDR3 is CASSILGSDTQYF. For the CDR3, the DNA is TGTGCCAGCAGTATACTAGGCTCAGATACGCAGTATTTT.

This clonotype was detected a few times. The chain carries TRBV7-2 and TRBJ2-7; maybe TRBD2 (5 bases). Germline CDR1 SGHTA, CDR2 FQGNSA. This CDR3 contains 13 residues. V dropped 8 bases and J dropped 3 bases, with 14 bases sitting between them. CDR3 amino acids: CASAEAVLYEQYF. In nucleotides, the CDR3 is TGTGCCAGCGCCGAAGCGGTGCTCTACGAGCAGTACTTC.

V and J are TRBV11-2 and TRBJ2-2, with a possible D match to TRBD2 (5 bases). The CDR3 extends over 16 amino acids. CDR1 is SGHAT, CDR2 FQNNGV, per germline. V gave up 5 bases and J gave up 0 bases, with 13 bases separating them. Here the CDR3 reads CASSLRSGTNTGELFF. As DNA, the CDR3 is TGTGCCAGCAGCCTAAGGAGCGGTACGAACACCGGGGAGCTGTTTTTT.

This clonotype was observed at least ten times. The chain couples TRBV7-8 to TRBJ2-5; the D gene is possibly TRBD1 (6 bases). V shed 3 bases and J shed 4 bases, with 9 bases lying between them. Per germline, CDR1 SGHVS and CDR2 FQNEAQ. The CDR3 totals 13 residues. The CDR3 reads CASSFAGAETQYF. The CDR3 nucleotides read TGTGCCAGCAGCTTCGCAGGGGCAGAGACCCAGTACTTC.

This clonotype was seen many times. J is TRBJ1-2 and V is TRBV7-2; 7 bases fit TRBD1. This CDR3 region has 15 residues. Germline assignment: CDR1 SGHTA and CDR2 FQGNSA. Trimming took 5 bases from V and 4 from J; bases not matched to a gene: 10. CDR3 in amino acids: CASSPRGGGGYGYTF. The CDR3 nucleotides are TGTGCCAGCAGCCCTCGAGGAGGGGGCGGCTATGGCTACACCTTC. The full variable domain, completed using reference TRBV7-2 and TRBJ1-2, is GAGVSQSPSNKVTEKGKDVELRCDPISGHTALYWYRQSLGQGLEFLIYFQGNSAPDKSGLPSDRFSAERTGGSVSTLTIQRTQQEDSAVYLCASSPRGGGGYGYTFGSGTRLTVV.

This clonotype appeared many times. This rearrangement joins TRBV7-9 to TRBJ1-6; D is perhaps TRBD1 (6 bases). This CDR3 has 15 residues. Trimming removed 4 bases at V and 7 bases at J, with 14 bases between. From germline, CDR1 is SEHNR and CDR2 FQNEAQ (reference sequence). The CDR3 coding sequence is TGTGCCAGCAGCTCGTCACAGGGTGCGAATTCACCCCTCCACTTT. Translated, it gives CASSSSQGANSPLHF.

The chain combines TRBV5-4 with TRBJ1-2; D remains unclear. The CDR3 length is 13 residues. Trimming took off 4 bases at V and 8 bases at J, with 15 bases between the two ends. Germline CDR1 SGHNT, CDR2 YYREEE (reference sequence). The CDR3 DNA is TGTGCCAGCAGCCCCCAGGAGTTGGGCGGCTACACCTTC. Encoded protein: CASSPQELGGYTF.

This clonotype was picked up a small number of times. The rearrangement links TRBV18 to TRBJ2-7; D remains ambiguous. The CDR3 totals 14 residues. Germline V CDR1 and CDR2: KGHSH, LQKENI. Trimming took 2 bases from V and 2 from J, leaving 10 bases between them. CDR3 coding DNA: TGTGCCAGCTCACCATCCCCGGATACCTACGAGCAGTACTTC. This sequence encodes CASSPSPDTYEQYF.

This clonotype was found many times. V usage is TRBV7-2 and J usage is TRBJ2-3, with 13 bases fitting TRBD2. This CDR3 contains 17 residues. Trimming removed 4 bases from V and 4 bases from J; junction bases left unmatched: 8. CDR1 and CDR2 from the germline V gene are SGHTA and FQGNSA. CDR3 DNA: TGTGCCAGCAGCTCCGGACTAGCGGGAGACGGGTCAGATACGCAGTATTTT. This encodes CASSSGLAGDGSDTQYF.

The chain employs TRBV6-5 and TRBJ2-7; D possibly corresponds to TRBD2 (6 bases). V was pared by 6 bases and J by 6 bases, with 12 bases between. This CDR3 region has 12 residues. Germline-derived CDR1 and CDR2 are MNHEY and SVGAGI. CDR3 bases: TGTGCCAGCAGGGGGAGGACACGCGAGCAGTACTTC. Translating gives CASRGRTREQYF.